The 5 T cell receptor beta chains presented below share a single source sample, sequenced in a study of OX40 agonist ivuxolimab in advanced cancers. Only in-frame clones appear in the TCRdb table, and some are missing; sequencing was by immunoSEQ multiplex PCR. Counted here are some 43,000 clones, 88% occurring once; the ten biggest clones make up less than 3.5%. The starting material was CD4+ or CD8+ T cells sorted from blood, obtained in a trial of the OX40 agonist ivuxolimab. These receptors all stem from an adult with an advanced solid tumor such as melanoma, head and neck, liver or kidney cancer.

The V and J genes are TRBV5-4 and TRBJ2-6; D gene uncertain. The CDR3 sequence is 15 residues long. With 4 bases removed from V and 0 bases from J, the gap between germline ends came to 8 bases. Germline V gives CDR1 SGHNT, CDR2 YYREEE (reference sequence). The CDR3 coding sequence is TGTGCCAGCAGCCAAGCCAGCTCTGGGGCCAACGTCCTGACTTTC. Protein: CASSQASSGANVLTF.

The genes are TRBV4-3 and TRBJ2-5, with D tentatively TRBD1 or TRBD2 (6 bases each). V was shortened by 4 bases and J by 4 bases, with 16 bases between the two germline ends. The CDR3 runs to 15 residues. CDR1 and CDR2 from the germline V gene are LGHNA and YSLEER. The CDR3 DNA is TGCGCCAGCAGCCTCCAAGGGGGGCGCGGAGAGACCCAGTACTTC. Its translation: CASSLQGGRGETQYF.

The gene calls are TRBV5-1 and TRBJ2-3, with D possibly being TRBD2 (7 bases). Trimming took off 0 bases at V and 6 bases at J, with 20 bases between the two ends. This CDR3 spans 17 amino acids. Germline V gives CDR1 SGHRS, CDR2 YFSETQ. The CDR3 DNA is TGCGCCAGCAGCTTGGCTCAAGGCGCAGGGGAGGGTGATACGCAGTATTTT. Amino acids: CASSLAQGAGEGDTQYF.

This clone has a single count. This chain connects TRBV5-1 to TRBJ2-3; 13 bases are a match to TRBD2. From germline, CDR1 is SGHRS and CDR2 YFSETQ. J was trimmed by 2 bases and V by 4 bases; bases with no gene match: 4. The CDR3 runs to 16 residues. Written as DNA, the CDR3 is TGCGCCAGCAGCCCCGGACTAGCGGGGGTCACAGATACGCAGTATTTT. Encoded protein: CASSPGLAGVTDTQYF. Supplemented by reference TRBV5-1 and TRBJ2-3, the full variable domain reads KAGVTQTPRYLIKTRGQQVTLSCSPISGHRSVSWYQQTPGQGLQFLFEYFSETQRNKGNFPGRFSGRQFSNSRSEMNVSTLELGDSALYLCASSPGLAGVTDTQYFGPGTRLTVL.

Notes on this clone: One junction end does not reproduce the germline sequence, and a read error may be involved. The J gene is TRBJ1-3, the V gene TRBV5-1; 11 bases are shared with TRBD1. CDR1 is SGHRS, CDR2 YFSETQ, per germline. This CDR3 has 15 amino acids. CDR3 sequence: CASRLDRGPGNTIYF. CDR3 sequence (DNA): TGCGCCAGCAGGTTGGACAGGGGGCCTGGAAACACCATATATTTT. The full variable domain, its missing parts supplied by reference TRBV5-1 and TRBJ1-3, is KAGVTQTPRYLIKTRGQQVTLSCSPISGHRSVSWYQQTPGQGLQFLFEYFSETQRNKGNFPGRFSGRQFSNSRSEMNVSTLELGDSALYLCASRLDRGPGNTIYFGEGSWLTVV.